Included here is one T cell receptor (beta chain) sequence, with context. The sample is drawn from a study of blood T cell repertoires in COVID-19. Study-wide background: Acute and convalescent COVID-19 specimens originated in the United States, Italy and Spain. T cells, B-cell-depleted T cells, or PBMCs supplied cDNA or gDNA.

Sequencing used immunoSEQ multiplex PCR; TCRdb keeps in-frame clones, though not all of them. This sample has fewer than 80,000 clones, with 86% found just once. This CDR3 has 15 amino acids. Germline-derived CDR1 and CDR2 are SNHLY and FYNNEI. The junction had 10 bases not matched to a gene; V was cut back by 5 bases and J by 6 bases. The V gene is TRBV2, the J gene TRBJ2-3, with 8 bases aligning to TRBD1. The TCR originated in a man under 40 with acute or convalescent COVID-19. The material sequenced was peripheral blood. The CDR3 reads CASSPNRGSRDTQYF. In nucleotides, the CDR3 is TGTGCCAGCAGTCCTAACAGGGGGTCTAGGGATACGCAGTATTTT. The full variable domain, its missing parts supplied by reference TRBV2 and TRBJ2-3, is EPEVTQTPSHQVTQMGQEVILRCVPISNHLYFYWYRQILGQKVEFLVSFYNNEISEKSEIFDDQFSVERPDGSNFTLKIRSTKLEDSAMYFCASSPNRGSRDTQYFGPGTRLTVL.